This paragraph reports one T cell receptor (beta chain). Antigen: not known. CDR3 size: 13 residues. V lost 3 bases and J 9 bases, leaving 13 bases between the germline ends. In germline, CDR1 is SEHNR, CDR2 FQNEAQ (reference sequence). The data were obtained in a study of cytomegalovirus exposure and HLA in healthy donors. The PCR ran on 60 Vbeta and 13 Jbeta primers. Method: immunoSEQ multiplex PCR; TCRdb's copy keeps in-frame clones and lacks some. The sample contains around 120,000 clones, approximately 80% of which appear only once. General study results and limits: Prior analysis indicated that the majority of TCR beta V segments exhibited productivity approximately 87% or approximately 30% of the time.

The sequence was obtained from a man in his thirties or forties in good health and CMV-seronegative. Sequencing was done on a sample of PBMCs. The chain uses TRBV7-9 and TRBJ2-3, with D perhaps TRBD1 (5 bases). The CDR3: CASSFGPQGTQYF. DNA of the CDR3: TGTGCCAGCAGCTTCGGGCCCCAGGGAACGCAGTATTTT.